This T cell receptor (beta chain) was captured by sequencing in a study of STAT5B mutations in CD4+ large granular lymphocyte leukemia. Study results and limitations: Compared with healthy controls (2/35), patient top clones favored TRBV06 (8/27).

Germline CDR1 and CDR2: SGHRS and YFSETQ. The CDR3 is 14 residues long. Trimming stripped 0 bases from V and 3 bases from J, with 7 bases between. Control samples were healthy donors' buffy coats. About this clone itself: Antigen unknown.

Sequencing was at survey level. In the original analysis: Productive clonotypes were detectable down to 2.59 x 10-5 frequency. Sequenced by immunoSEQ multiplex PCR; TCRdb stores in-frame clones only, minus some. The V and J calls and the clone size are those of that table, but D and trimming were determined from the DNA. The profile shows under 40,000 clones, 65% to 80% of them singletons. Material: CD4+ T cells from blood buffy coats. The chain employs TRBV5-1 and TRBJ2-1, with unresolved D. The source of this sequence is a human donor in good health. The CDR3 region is CASSLGNSYNEQFF. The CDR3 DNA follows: TGCGCCAGCAGCTTGGGAAACAGCTACAATGAGCAGTTCTTC.